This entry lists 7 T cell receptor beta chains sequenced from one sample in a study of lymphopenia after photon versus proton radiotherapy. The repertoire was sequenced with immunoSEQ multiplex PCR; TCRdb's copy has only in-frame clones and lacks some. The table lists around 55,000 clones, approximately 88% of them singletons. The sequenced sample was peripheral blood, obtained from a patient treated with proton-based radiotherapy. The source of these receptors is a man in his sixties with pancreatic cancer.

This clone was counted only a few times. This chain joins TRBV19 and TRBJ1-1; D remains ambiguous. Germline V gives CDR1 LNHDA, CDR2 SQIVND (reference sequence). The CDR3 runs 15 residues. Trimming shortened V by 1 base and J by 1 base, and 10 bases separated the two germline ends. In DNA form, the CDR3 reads TGTGCCAGTAGTATAGGACATGGAGGGAACACTGAAGCTTTCTTT. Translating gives CASSIGHGGNTEAFF.

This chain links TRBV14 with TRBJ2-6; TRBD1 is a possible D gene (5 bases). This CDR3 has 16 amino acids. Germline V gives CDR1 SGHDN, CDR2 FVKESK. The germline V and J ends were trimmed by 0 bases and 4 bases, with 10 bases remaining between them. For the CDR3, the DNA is TGTGCCAGCAGCCAAGACCCAGGGTTAGGGGCCAACGTCCTGACTTTC. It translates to CASSQDPGLGANVLTF.

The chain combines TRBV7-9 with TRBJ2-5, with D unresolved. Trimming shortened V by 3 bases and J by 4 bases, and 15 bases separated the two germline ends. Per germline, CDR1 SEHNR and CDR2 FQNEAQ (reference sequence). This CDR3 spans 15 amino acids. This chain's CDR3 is CASSLPEDRRETQYF. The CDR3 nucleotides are TGTGCCAGCAGCTTGCCGGAAGATCGAAGAGAGACCCAGTACTTC.

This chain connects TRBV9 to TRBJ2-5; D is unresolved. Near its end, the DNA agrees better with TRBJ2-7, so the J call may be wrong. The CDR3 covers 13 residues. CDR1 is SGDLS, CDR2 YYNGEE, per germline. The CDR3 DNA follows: TGTGCCAGCAGCGCCGACAATTCCTACGAGCAGTACTTC. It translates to CASSADNSYEQYF.

The CDR3 nucleotides read TGTGCCAGCAGTCGACAGGGGGTGGCCAAAAACATTCAGTACTTC. Protein: CASSRQGVAKNIQYF. The chain carries TRBV28 and TRBJ2-4, with 9 bases identical to TRBD1. The germline gives CDR1 MDHEN, CDR2 SYDVKM. V dropped 5 bases and J dropped 1; count of bases not matched to a gene: 3. The CDR3 contains 15 residues.

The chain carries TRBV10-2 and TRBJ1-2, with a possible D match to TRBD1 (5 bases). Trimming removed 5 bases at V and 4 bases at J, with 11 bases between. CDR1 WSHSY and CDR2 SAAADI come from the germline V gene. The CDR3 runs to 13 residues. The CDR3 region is CASSPTESYGYTF. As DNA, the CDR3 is TGCGCCAGCAGTCCGACAGAGAGCTATGGCTACACCTTC.

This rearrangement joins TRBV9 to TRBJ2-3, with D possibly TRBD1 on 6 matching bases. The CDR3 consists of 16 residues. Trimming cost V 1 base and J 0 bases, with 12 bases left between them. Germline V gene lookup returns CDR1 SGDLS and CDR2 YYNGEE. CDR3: CASSVWQGSSTDTQYF. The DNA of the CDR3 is TGTGCCAGCAGCGTATGGCAGGGGTCTAGCACAGATACGCAGTATTTT.